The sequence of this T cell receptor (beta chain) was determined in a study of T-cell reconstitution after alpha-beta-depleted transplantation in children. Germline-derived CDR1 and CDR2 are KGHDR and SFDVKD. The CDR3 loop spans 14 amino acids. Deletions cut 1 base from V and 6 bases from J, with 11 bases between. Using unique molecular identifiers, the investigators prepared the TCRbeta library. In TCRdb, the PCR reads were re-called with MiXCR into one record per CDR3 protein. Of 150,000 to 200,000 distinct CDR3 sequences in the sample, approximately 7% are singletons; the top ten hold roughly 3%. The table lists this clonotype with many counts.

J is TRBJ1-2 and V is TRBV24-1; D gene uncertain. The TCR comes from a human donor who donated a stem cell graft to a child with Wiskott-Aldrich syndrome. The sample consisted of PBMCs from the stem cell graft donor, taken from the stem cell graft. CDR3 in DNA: TGTGCCACCAGTGATTTCCCCCCCCTGGATGGCTACACCTTC. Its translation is CATSDFPPLDGYTF.